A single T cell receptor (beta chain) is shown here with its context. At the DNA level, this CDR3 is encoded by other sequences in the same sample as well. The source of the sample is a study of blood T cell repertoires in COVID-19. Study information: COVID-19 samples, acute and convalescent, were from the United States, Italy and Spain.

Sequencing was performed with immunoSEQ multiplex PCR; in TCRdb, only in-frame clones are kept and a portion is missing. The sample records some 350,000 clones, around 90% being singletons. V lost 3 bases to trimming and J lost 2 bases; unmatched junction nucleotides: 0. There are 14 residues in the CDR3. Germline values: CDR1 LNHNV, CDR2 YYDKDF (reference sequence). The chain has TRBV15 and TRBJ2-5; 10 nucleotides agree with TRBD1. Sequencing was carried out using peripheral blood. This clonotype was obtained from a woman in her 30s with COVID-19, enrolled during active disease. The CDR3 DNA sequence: TGTGCCACCAGCAGGGACAGGGGGCAAGAGACCCAGTACTTC. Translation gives CATSRDRGQETQYF.